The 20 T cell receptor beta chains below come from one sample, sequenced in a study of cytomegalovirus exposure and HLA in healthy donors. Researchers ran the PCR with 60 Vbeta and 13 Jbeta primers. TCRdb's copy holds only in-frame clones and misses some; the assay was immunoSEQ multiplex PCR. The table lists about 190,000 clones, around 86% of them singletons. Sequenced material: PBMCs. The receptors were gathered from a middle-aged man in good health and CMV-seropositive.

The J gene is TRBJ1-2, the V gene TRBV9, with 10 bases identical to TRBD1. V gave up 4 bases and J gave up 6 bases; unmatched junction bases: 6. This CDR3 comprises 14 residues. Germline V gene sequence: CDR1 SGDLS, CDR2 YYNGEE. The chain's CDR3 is CASSPEGTGDGYTF. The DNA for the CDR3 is TGTGCCAGCAGCCCGGAAGGGACAGGGGATGGCTACACCTTC.

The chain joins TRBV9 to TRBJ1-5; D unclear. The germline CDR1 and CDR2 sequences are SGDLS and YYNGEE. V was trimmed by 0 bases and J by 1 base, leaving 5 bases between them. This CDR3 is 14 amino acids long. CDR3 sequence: CASSVGASNQPQHF. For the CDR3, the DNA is TGTGCCAGCAGCGTAGGGGCGAGCAATCAGCCCCAGCATTTT. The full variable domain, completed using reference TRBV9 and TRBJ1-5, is DSGVTQTPKHLITATGQRVTLRCSPRSGDLSVYWYQQSLDQGLQFLIQYYNGEERAKGNILERFSAQQFPDLHSELNLSSLELGDSALYFCASSVGASNQPQHFGDGTRLSIL.

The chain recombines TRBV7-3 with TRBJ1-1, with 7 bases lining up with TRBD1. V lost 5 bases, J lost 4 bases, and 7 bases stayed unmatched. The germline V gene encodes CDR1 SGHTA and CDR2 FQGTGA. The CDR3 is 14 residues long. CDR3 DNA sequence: TGTGCCAGCAGCCCCCAGACAGGGTTCACTGAAGCTTTCTTT. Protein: CASSPQTGFTEAFF. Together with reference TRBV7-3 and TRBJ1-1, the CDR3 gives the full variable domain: GAGVSQTPSNKVTEKGKYVELRCDPISGHTALYWYRQSLGQGPEFLIYFQGTGAADDSGLPNDRFFAVRPEGSVSTLKIQRTERGDSAVYLCASSPQTGFTEAFFGQGTRLTVV.

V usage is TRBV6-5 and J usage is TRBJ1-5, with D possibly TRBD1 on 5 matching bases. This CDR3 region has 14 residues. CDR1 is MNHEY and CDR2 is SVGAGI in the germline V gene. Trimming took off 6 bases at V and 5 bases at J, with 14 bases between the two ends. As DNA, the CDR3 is TGTGCCAGCAGCGCACCAGGGTTTGATCAGCCCCAGCATTTT. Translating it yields CASSAPGFDQPQHF.

The CDR3 reads CASSLAAGGRNAGELFF. The CDR3 bases are TGTGCCAGCAGCTTAGCGGCGGGGGGGCGAAACGCCGGGGAGCTGTTTTTT. The genes are TRBV7-2 and TRBJ2-2, with 9 bases identical to TRBD2. V lost 0 bases, J lost 6 bases, and 8 bases stayed unmatched. Germline CDR1 reads SGHTA; CDR2 reads FQGNSA. This CDR3 has 17 residues.

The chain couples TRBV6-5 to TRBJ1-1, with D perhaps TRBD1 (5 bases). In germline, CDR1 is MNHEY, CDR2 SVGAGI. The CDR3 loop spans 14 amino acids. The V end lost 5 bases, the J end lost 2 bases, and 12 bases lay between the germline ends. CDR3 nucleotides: TGTGCCAGCAGTATACAGGAAACTAACACTGAAGCTTTCTTT. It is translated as CASSIQETNTEAFF.

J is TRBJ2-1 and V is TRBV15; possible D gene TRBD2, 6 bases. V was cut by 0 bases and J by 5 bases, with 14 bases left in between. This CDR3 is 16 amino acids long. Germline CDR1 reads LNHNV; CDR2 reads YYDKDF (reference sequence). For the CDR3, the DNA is TGTGCCACCAGCAGAGATCGGCGGGACGGGAACAATGAGCAGTTCTTC. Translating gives CATSRDRRDGNNEQFF. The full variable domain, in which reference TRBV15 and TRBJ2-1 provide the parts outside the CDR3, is DAMVIQNPRYQVTQFGKPVTLSCSQTLNHNVMYWYQQKSSQAPKLLFHYYDKDFNNEADTPDNFQSRRPNTSFCFLDIRSPGLGDTAMYLCATSRDRRDGNNEQFFGPGTRLTVL.

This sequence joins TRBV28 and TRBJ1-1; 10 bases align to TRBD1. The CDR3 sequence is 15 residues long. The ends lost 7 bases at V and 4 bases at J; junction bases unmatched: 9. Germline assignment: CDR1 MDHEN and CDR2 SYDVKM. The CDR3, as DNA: TGTGCCAGCATCGGTGGGGACAGGGGTGGCACTGAAGCTTTCTTT. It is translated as CASIGGDRGGTEAFF.

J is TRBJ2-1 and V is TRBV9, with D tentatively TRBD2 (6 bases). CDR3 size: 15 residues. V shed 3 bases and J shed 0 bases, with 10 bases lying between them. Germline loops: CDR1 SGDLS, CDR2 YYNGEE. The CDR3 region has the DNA TGTGCCAGCAGCGCTGGAGGGAGCTCCTACAATGAGCAGTTCTTC. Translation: CASSAGGSSYNEQFF. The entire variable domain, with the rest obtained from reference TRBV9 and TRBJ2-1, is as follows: DSGVTQTPKHLITATGQRVTLRCSPRSGDLSVYWYQQSLDQGLQFLIQYYNGEERAKGNILERFSAQQFPDLHSELNLSSLELGDSALYFCASSAGGSSYNEQFFGPGTRLTVL.

This CDR3 reads CASSQTGQLAFF. CDR3 DNA: TGTGCCAGCAGCCAGACAGGGCAGTTGGCTTTCTTT. The chain combines TRBV4-2 with TRBJ1-1; 7 positions match TRBD1. Trimming took 3 bases from V and 11 from J; bases not matched to a gene: 6. CDR1 is LGHNA and CDR2 is YNFKEQ in the germline V gene. The CDR3 is 12 residues long.

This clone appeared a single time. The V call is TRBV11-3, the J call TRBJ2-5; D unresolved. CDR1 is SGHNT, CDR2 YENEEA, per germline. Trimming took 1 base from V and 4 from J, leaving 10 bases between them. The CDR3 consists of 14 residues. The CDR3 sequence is CASSLGGSGETQYF. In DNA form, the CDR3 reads TGTGCCAGCAGCTTAGGCGGCTCGGGAGAGACCCAGTACTTC.

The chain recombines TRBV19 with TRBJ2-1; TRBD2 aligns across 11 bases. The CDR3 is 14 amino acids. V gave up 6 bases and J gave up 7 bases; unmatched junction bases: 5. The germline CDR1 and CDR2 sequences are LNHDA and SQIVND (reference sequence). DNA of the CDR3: TGTGCCAGTAGGACTAGCGGGGTCCTTAATGAGCAGTTCTTC. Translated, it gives CASRTSGVLNEQFF.

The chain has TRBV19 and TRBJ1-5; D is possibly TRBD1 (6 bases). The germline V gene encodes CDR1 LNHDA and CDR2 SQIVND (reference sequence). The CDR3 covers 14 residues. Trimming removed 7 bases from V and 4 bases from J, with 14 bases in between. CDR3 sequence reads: CASTMGTSNQPQHF. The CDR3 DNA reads TGTGCCAGTACGATGGGGACATCGAATCAGCCCCAGCATTTT.

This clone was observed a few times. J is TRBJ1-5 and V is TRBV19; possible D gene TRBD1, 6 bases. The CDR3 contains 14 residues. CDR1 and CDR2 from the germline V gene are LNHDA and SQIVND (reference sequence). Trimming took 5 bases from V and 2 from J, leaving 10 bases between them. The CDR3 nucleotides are TGTGCCAGTAGTCCACAGGGAGGCAATCAGCCCCAGCATTTT. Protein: CASSPQGGNQPQHF.

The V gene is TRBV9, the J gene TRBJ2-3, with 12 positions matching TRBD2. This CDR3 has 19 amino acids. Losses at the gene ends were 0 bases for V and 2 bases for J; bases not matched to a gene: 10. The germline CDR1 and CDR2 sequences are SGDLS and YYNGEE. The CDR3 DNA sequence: TGTGCCAGCAGCGTAGCTCGATCTAGCGGGGGGGAAAACACAGATACGCAGTATTTT. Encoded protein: CASSVARSSGGENTDTQYF.

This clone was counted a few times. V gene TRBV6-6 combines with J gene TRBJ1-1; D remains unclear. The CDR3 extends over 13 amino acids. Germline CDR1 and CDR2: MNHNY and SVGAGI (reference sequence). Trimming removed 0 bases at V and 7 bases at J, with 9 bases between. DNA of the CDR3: TGTGCCAGCAGTTACTCGAGTCCGGGTGAAGCTTTCTTT. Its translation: CASSYSSPGEAFF.

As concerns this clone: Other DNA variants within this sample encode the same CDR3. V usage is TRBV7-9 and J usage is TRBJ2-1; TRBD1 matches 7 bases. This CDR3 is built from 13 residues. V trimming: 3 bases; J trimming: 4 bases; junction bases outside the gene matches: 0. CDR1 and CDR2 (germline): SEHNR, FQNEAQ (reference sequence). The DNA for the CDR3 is TGTGCCAGCAGCTTGGGACAGTACAATGAGCAGTTCTTC. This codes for CASSLGQYNEQFF.

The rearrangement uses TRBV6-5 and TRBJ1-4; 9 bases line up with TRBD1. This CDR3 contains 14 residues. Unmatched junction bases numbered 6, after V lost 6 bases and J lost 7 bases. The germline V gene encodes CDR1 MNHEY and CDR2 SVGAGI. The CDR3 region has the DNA TGTGCCAGCAGCTCCGGGACAGGGCGTGAAAAACTGTTTTTT. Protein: CASSSGTGREKLFF.

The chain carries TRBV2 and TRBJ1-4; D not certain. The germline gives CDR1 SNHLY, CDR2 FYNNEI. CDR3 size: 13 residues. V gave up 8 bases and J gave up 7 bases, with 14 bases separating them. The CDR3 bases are TGTGCCAGCTTGGCGGGGTTGGGTGAAAAACTGTTTTTT. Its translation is CASLAGLGEKLFF.

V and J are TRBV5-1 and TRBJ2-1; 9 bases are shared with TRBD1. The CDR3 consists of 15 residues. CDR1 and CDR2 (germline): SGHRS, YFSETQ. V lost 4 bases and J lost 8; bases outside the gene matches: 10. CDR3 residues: CASSITGGALHEQFF. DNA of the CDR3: TGCGCCAGCAGCATTACAGGGGGCGCGCTCCATGAGCAGTTCTTC.